The 8 T cell receptor beta chains below were found in one sample sequenced in a study of cytomegalovirus exposure and HLA in healthy donors. The PCR used 60 Vbeta and 13 Jbeta primers. Only in-frame clones appear in the TCRdb table, and some are missing; sequencing was by immunoSEQ multiplex PCR. Of some 150,000 clones in the sample, about 10% were seen once. The source material was PBMCs. The receptors were sampled from a man aged 45-60 years in good health and CMV-seronegative.

This clone occurred a few times. J is TRBJ1-3 and V is TRBV29-1; D unclear. Germline V gene lookup returns CDR1 SQVTM and CDR2 ANQGSEA. The CDR3 is 13 amino acids. V was cut by 1 base and J by 4 bases, with 8 bases left in between. CDR3 DNA: TGCAGCGTTGAAGGAGGGATCGGAAACACCATATATTTT. It encodes CSVEGGIGNTIYF. Variable domain in full (rest from reference TRBV29-1 and TRBJ1-3): SAVISQKPSRDICQRGTSLTIQCQVDSQVTMMFWYRQQPGQSLTLIATANQGSEATYESGFVIDKFPISRPNLTFSTLTVSNMSPEDSSIYLCSVEGGIGNTIYFGEGSWLTVV.

The chain couples TRBV28 to TRBJ2-7; TRBD1 is a possible D gene (6 bases). Trimming removed 7 bases at V and 0 bases at J, with 13 bases between. Germline V gives CDR1 MDHEN, CDR2 SYDVKM. This CDR3 has 14 residues. The CDR3 region is CASTPRTVSYEQYF. The CDR3 region has the DNA TGTGCCAGCACCCCTAGGACAGTCTCCTACGAGCAGTACTTC.

The chain is built from TRBV4-1 and TRBJ1-4; the D gene is possibly TRBD1 (5 bases). CDR3 size: 15 residues. The germline gives CDR1 MGHRA, CDR2 YSYEKL. V lost 0 bases to trimming and J lost 7 bases, with 12 bases between them. CDR3 in amino acids: CASSQDRQGGEKLFF. CDR3 nucleotide sequence: TGCGCCAGCAGCCAAGATAGGCAGGGTGGTGAAAAACTGTTTTTT.

The chain joins TRBV9 to TRBJ1-6; D gene unclear. CDR1 SGDLS and CDR2 YYNGEE come from the germline V gene. CDR3 length: 15 residues. V lost 0 bases, J lost 5 bases, and 9 bases lay in between. This CDR3 is CASSVDQVNNSPLHF. DNA for the CDR3: TGTGCCAGCAGCGTAGATCAGGTCAATAATTCACCCCTCCACTTT.

This clone was found a few times. V usage is TRBV29-1 and J usage is TRBJ2-5; D may be TRBD1 (6 bases). The end of the DNA aligns better with TRBJ2-7, so the J call may be wrong. Germline V CDR1 and CDR2: SQVTM, ANQGSEA. CDR3 length: 17 residues. CDR3 region: CSVESRGRGSIIYEQYF. The CDR3, as DNA: TGCAGCGTCGAGAGCAGGGGACGTGGTTCTATTATCTACGAGCAGTACTTC.

The chain carries TRBV25-1 and TRBJ1-2; D might be TRBD1 (5 bases). The V and J ends lost 6 bases and 2 bases respectively, with 10 bases between them. The germline CDR1 and CDR2 sequences are MGHDK and SYGVNS. This CDR3 has 13 residues. CDR3 sequence: CASSPTVNYGYTF. Here the CDR3 DNA reads TGTGCCAGCAGCCCGACAGTCAACTATGGCTACACCTTC.

This clone turned up a few times. The chain uses TRBV6-1 and TRBJ2-3; D uncertain. Germline loops: CDR1 MNHNS, CDR2 SASEGT. The CDR3 covers 12 residues. Trimming left V 8 bases short and J 5 bases short, with 11 bases between. The CDR3 DNA reads as TGTGCCAGCCTCCACTCCCAAGATACGCAGTATTTT. Its translation: CASLHSQDTQYF.

V is TRBV18 and J is TRBJ1-2; D not resolved. CDR3 length: 15 residues. Trimming took off 3 bases at V and 0 bases at J, with 11 bases between the two ends. CDR1 is KGHSH, CDR2 LQKENI, per germline. CDR3 coding DNA: TGTGCCAGCTCACCGTCGGTAGATACTAACTATGGCTACACCTTC. This translates into CASSPSVDTNYGYTF.